The present entry profiles one T cell receptor (beta chain) with its context. Its antigen is not identified. At one end, the junction sequence differs from germline, possibly due to a read error. Gene labels here are mouse ones. The missing CDR3 end, 1 residue past where the read stops, is filled in from the germline J gene. This specimen belongs to a study of tissue T cells after allogeneic stem cell transplantation. Overall study findings and caveats: Blood and spleen captured only part of the tissue TCR repertoire. TCR repertoires tracked anatomic similarity, regardless of disease or transplant status. Across patients, clones rarely overlapped, yet motif clusters were shared tissue-specifically.

CDR3 length equals 12 residues. Germline values: CDR1 GKSSPN, CDR2 SITVG. Generated by immunoSEQ multiplex PCR, the TCRdb table keeps only in-frame clones and is missing some. The sample lists 20,000 to 25,000 clones, approximately 69% occurring once. This chain connects TRBV31 to TRBJ2-3; possibly TRBD1 or TRBD2 for D (6 bases each). The TCR sequence derives from a female BALB/c mouse in good health. The MHC haplotype recorded for the strain is H2-d. Sequencing was performed on blood. The CDR3 DNA, read in part, is TGTGCCTGGAGTCTGGGGGCAGGAACGCTGTAT. Its translation is CAWSLGAGTLY. The CDR3 in full is CAWSLGAGTLYF.